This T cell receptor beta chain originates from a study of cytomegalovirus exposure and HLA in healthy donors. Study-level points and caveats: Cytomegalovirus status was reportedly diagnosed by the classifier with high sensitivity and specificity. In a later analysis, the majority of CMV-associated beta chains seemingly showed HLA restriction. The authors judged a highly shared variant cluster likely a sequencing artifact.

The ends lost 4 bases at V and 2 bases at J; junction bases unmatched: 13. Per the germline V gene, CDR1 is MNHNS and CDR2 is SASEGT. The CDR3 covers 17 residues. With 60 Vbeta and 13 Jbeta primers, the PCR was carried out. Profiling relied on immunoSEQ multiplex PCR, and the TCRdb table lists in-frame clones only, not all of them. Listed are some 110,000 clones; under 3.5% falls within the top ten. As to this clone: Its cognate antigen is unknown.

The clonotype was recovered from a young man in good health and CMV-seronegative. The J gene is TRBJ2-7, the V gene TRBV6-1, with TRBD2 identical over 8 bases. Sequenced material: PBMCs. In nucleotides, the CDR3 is TGTGCCAGCAGTGCAATTTCACGACTAGCGCGGACCTACGAGCAGTACTTC. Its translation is CASSAISRLARTYEQYF.